This T cell receptor (beta chain) was observed in a study of OX40 agonist ivuxolimab in advanced cancers. Across the study: Ivuxolimab is a fully human IgG2 antibody that activates OX40 (CD134). Age averaged roughly 60 years (range about 23 to 85), and around 87% were male. Three individuals attained partial responses, comprising one hepatocellular carcinoma case and two cutaneous melanoma cases. The study's findings and limits: CD8+ T cells (on average) carried more expanded clones than CD4+ T cells.

V was clipped by 4 bases and J by 4 bases; unmatched bases: 9. This CDR3 spans 16 amino acids. Germline lookup yields CDR1 SGHDT and CDR2 YYEEEE. Libraries were prepared by immunoSEQ multiplex PCR; TCRdb keeps only in-frame clonotypes and omits some of them. The sample yields roughly 60,000 clones, roughly nine tenths seen once. With respect to this clone: Antigen: not known.

The sequence came from an adult with an advanced solid tumor such as melanoma, head and neck, liver or kidney cancer. The chain employs TRBV5-6 and TRBJ2-7; 12 bases line up with TRBD2. Sample: CD4+ or CD8+ T cells sorted from blood, taken in a trial of the OX40 agonist ivuxolimab. CDR3 region: CASSLGLAGNRYEQYF. CDR3 coding DNA: TGTGCCAGCAGCCTAGGACTAGCGGGGAATAGATACGAGCAGTACTTC.